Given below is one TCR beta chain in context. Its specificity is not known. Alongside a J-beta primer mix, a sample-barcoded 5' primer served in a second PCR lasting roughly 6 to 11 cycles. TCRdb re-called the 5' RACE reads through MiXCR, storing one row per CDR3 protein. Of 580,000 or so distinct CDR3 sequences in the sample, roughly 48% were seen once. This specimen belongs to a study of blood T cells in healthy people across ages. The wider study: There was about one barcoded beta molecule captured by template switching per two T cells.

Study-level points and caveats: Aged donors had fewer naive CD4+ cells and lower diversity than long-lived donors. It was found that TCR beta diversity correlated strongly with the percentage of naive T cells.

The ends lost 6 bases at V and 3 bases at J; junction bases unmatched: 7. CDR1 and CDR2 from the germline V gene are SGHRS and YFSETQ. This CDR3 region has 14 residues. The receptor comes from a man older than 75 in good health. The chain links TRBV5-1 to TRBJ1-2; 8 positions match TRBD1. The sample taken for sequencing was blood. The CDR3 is CASTPQGGDYGYTF. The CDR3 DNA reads TGCGCCAGCACTCCACAGGGGGGGGACTATGGCTACACCTTC.